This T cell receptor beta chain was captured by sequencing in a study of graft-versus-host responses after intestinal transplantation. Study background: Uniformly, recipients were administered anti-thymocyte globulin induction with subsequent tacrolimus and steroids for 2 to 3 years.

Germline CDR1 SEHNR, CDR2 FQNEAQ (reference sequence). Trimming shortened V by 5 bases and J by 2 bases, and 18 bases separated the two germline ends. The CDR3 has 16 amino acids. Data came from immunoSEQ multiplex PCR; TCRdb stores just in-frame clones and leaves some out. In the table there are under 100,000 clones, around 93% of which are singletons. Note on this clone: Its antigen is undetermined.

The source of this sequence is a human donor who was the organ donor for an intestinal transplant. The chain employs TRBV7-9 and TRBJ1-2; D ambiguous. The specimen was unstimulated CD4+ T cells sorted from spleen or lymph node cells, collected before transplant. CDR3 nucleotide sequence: TGTGCCAGCAGCCCACCTACGATGGCCATAAACTATGGCTACACCTTC. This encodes CASSPPTMAINYGYTF.